Shown below are 15 T cell receptor beta chains from a single sample sequenced in a study of CD8+ T cells in alopecia areata. Extraction and reverse transcription of RNA yielded cDNA as the sequencing template. The assay was immunoSEQ multiplex PCR, and TCRdb's table has in-frame clones only and misses some. The table records about 23,000 clones, 52% of them present only once. Sequenced: NKG2D-high CD8+ T cells sorted from blood. The receptors stem from a human donor with alopecia areata.

The CDR3 region is CASSLGWNGKYFGYTF. In DNA, the CDR3 is TGCGCCAGCAGCTTGGGATGGAATGGAAAATACTTTGGCTACACCTTC. The chain recombines TRBV5-1 with TRBJ1-2; no clear D gene. Trimming cost V 0 bases and J 7 bases, with 19 bases left between them. This CDR3 region has 16 residues. Germline V gene lookup returns CDR1 SGHRS and CDR2 YFSETQ.

The table lists this clone with a count of one. The CDR3 DNA sequence: TGCGCCAGCAGCCAAGATTCGGGGGAGCAGTACTTC. Residues: CASSQDSGEQYF. The chain carries TRBV4-1 and TRBJ2-7; weak D call: TRBD2 (5 bases). Trimming removed 0 bases at V and 7 bases at J, with 7 bases between. Per germline, CDR1 MGHRA and CDR2 YSYEKL. The CDR3 loop spans 12 amino acids.

This clone appeared a single time. This rearrangement joins TRBV28 to TRBJ2-7; 8 nucleotides line up with TRBD2. Germline loops: CDR1 MDHEN, CDR2 SYDVKM. V shed 5 bases and J 2 bases; nucleotides not matched to a gene: 8. The CDR3 totals 15 residues. The CDR3 DNA reads TGTGCCAGCAGTGACCTCAGCGGGAGCCCCTACGAGCAGTACTTC. Amino acids: CASSDLSGSPYEQYF. Looking up the rest from reference TRBV28 and TRBJ2-7 gives the full variable domain: DVKVTQSSRYLVKRTGEKVFLECVQDMDHENMFWYRQDPGLGLRLIYFSYDVKMKEKGDIPEGYSVSREKKERFSLILESASTNQTSMYLCASSDLSGSPYEQYFGPGTRLTVT.

In this sample, this clone turned up a few times. The rearrangement uses TRBV11-2 and TRBJ2-7; no reliable D call. The CDR3 is 12 amino acids. The V end was cut by 1 base, the J end by 7 bases, with 8 bases between. CDR1 is SGHAT, CDR2 FQNNGV, per germline. CDR3 region: CASSLVGREQYF. CDR3 nucleotides: TGTGCCAGCAGCTTAGTTGGGCGGGAGCAGTACTTC. Full variable domain (missing parts from reference TRBV11-2 and TRBJ2-7): EAGVAQSPRYKIIEKRQSVAFWCNPISGHATLYWYQQILGQGPKLLIQFQNNGVVDDSQLPKDRFSAERLKGVDSTLKIQPAKLEDSAVYLCASSLVGREQYFGPGTRLTVT.

This rearrangement joins TRBV4-1 to TRBJ2-3; D is unresolved. The ends were cut back, 1 base at V and 0 bases at J, with 8 bases in the middle. CDR1 and CDR2 from the germline V gene are MGHRA and YSYEKL. The CDR3 has 15 residues. CDR3 DNA: TGCGCCAGCAGCCAAGCTAGTTCTAGCACAGATACGCAGTATTTT. Its translation is CASSQASSSTDTQYF.

This sequence joins TRBV28 and TRBJ1-5, with a tentative D call TRBD1 (5 bases). Germline CDR1 is MDHEN and CDR2 is SYDVKM. There are 16 residues in the CDR3. Between the trimmed V and J ends, which lost 6 bases and 0 bases, there was a span of 15 bases. CDR3 amino acids: CASRYTSGGSNQPQHF. The CDR3 DNA is TGTGCCAGCAGATACACCTCTGGGGGTAGCAATCAGCCCCAGCATTTT.

The chain employs TRBV7-9 and TRBJ2-7, with TRBD2 matching over 7 bases. The germline gives CDR1 SEHNR, CDR2 FQNEAQ (reference sequence). The CDR3 runs to 14 residues. Trimming removed 5 bases from V and 2 bases from J; junction bases left unmatched: 6. DNA of the CDR3: TGTGCCAGCAGCCCCCTCGGGGGGACCTACGAGCAGTACTTC. Protein sequence: CASSPLGGTYEQYF.

This chain links TRBV5-4 with TRBJ1-1; D is unclear. Per germline, CDR1 SGHNT and CDR2 YYREEE (reference sequence). Deletions cut 0 bases from V and 3 bases from J, with 3 bases between. This CDR3 contains 12 residues. Here the CDR3 DNA reads TGTGCCAGCAGCTTGGGGTACACTGAAGCTTTCTTT. It is translated as CASSLGYTEAFF.

This clone was observed a handful of times. The chain carries TRBV7-2 and TRBJ2-1; 7 bases align to TRBD2. This CDR3 spans 15 amino acids. The germline CDR1 and CDR2 sequences are SGHTA and FQGNSA. The ends lost 3 bases at V and 6 bases at J; junction bases unmatched: 8. This chain's CDR3 is CASSFGGGSANEQFF. The CDR3 DNA reads TGTGCCAGCAGCTTTGGCGGGGGTTCGGCCAATGAGCAGTTCTTC.

This rearrangement joins TRBV30 to TRBJ1-1; D might be TRBD1 (6 bases). Germline V lookup: CDR1 GTSNPN, CDR2 SVGIG (reference sequence). The CDR3 has 14 amino acids. V was cut by 0 bases and J by 1 base, with 9 bases left in between. This CDR3 is CAWSVGQSNTEAFF. In DNA form, the CDR3 reads TGTGCCTGGAGTGTAGGACAGTCGAACACTGAAGCTTTCTTT.

The rearrangement uses TRBV18 and TRBJ2-7; no clear D. The V end was cut by 5 bases, the J end by 0 bases, with 5 bases between. The germline V gene has CDR1 KGHSH and CDR2 LQKENI. The CDR3 totals 12 residues. In DNA form, the CDR3 reads TGTGCCAGCTCATCTAGCTCCTACGAGCAGTACTTC. Its translation is CASSSSSYEQYF.

A few counts support this clone. The V gene is TRBV10-3, the J gene TRBJ2-1, with 8 bases lining up with TRBD2. This CDR3 spans 14 amino acids. Germline V gives CDR1 ENHRY, CDR2 SYGVKD. V gave up 6 bases and J gave up 4 bases; unmatched junction bases: 5. The CDR3 nucleotides read TGTGCCATCAGGGAACGGGAGGGATACAATGAGCAGTTCTTC. Amino acid sequence: CAIREREGYNEQFF.

The gene calls are TRBV15 and TRBJ2-5, with 7 bases matching TRBD2. Trimming took 3 bases from V and 2 from J; bases not matched to a gene: 21. This CDR3 region has 20 residues. The V gene's germline CDR1 is LNHNV and CDR2 YYDKDF (reference sequence). The CDR3 is CATSSEPGTTGIDPQETQYF. Here the CDR3 DNA reads TGTGCCACCAGCAGCGAACCAGGGACTACCGGAATAGACCCACAAGAGACCCAGTACTTC.

The J gene is TRBJ1-1, the V gene TRBV28, with D hard to call. Between the trimmed V and J ends, which lost 5 bases and 1 base, there was a span of 8 bases. From germline, CDR1 is MDHEN and CDR2 SYDVKM. The length of the CDR3 is 13 residues. The CDR3 sequence: CASSLSGNTEAFF. The DNA of the CDR3 is TGTGCCAGCAGTCTCTCCGGGAACACTGAAGCTTTCTTT.

This sequence joins TRBV5-5 and TRBJ1-5; the D is unclear. Deletions cut 0 bases from V and 4 bases from J, with 11 bases between. CDR1 is SGHKS, CDR2 YYEKEE, per germline (reference sequence). The CDR3 loop spans 15 amino acids. The CDR3 DNA follows: TGTGCCAGCAGCTTGGAGGCCACGGGGAATCAGCCCCAGCATTTT. Translating gives CASSLEATGNQPQHF.